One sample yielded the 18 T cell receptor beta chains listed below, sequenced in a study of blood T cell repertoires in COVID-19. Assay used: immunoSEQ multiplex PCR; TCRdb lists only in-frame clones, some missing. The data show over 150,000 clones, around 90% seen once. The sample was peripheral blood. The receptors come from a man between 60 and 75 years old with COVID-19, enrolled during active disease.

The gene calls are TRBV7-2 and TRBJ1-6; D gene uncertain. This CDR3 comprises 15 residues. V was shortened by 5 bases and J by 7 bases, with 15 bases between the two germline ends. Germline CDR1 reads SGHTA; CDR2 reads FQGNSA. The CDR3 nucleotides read TGTGCCAGCAGCCCCCGGTCTTCCCCAAATTCACCCCTCCACTTT. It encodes CASSPRSSPNSPLHF. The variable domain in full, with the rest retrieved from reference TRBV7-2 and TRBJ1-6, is GAGVSQSPSNKVTEKGKDVELRCDPISGHTALYWYRQSLGQGLEFLIYFQGNSAPDKSGLPSDRFSAERTGGSVSTLTIQRTQQEDSAVYLCASSPRSSPNSPLHFGNGTRLTVT.

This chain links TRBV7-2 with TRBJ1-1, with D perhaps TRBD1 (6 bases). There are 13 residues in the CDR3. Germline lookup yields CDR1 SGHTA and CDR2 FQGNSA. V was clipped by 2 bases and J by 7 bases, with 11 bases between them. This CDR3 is CASSLRGGLEAFF. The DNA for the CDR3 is TGTGCCAGCAGCTTAAGGGGGGGGCTTGAAGCTTTCTTT. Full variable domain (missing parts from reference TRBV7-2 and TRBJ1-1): GAGVSQSPSNKVTEKGKDVELRCDPISGHTALYWYRQSLGQGLEFLIYFQGNSAPDKSGLPSDRFSAERTGGSVSTLTIQRTQQEDSAVYLCASSLRGGLEAFFGQGTRLTVV.

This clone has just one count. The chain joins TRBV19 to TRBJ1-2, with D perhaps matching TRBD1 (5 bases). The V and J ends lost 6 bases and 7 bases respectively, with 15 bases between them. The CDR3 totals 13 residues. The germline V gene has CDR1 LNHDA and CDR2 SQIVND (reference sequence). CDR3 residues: CASSIQDTAGYTF. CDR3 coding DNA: TGTGCCAGTAGCATACAGGATACGGCTGGCTACACCTTC.

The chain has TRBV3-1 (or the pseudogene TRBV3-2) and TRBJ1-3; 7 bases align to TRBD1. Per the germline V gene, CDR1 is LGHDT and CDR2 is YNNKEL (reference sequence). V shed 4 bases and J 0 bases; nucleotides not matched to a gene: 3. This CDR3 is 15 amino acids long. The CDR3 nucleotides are TGTGCCAGCAGCCGGACAGGAAACTCTGGAAACACCATATATTTT. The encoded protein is CASSRTGNSGNTIYF.

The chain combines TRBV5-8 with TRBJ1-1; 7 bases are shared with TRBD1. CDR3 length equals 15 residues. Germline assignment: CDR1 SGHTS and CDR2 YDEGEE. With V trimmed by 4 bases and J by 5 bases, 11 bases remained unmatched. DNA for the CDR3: TGTGCCAGCAGCCCTCGACAGGGTAGGTGGACTGAAGCTTTCTTT. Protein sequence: CASSPRQGRWTEAFF.

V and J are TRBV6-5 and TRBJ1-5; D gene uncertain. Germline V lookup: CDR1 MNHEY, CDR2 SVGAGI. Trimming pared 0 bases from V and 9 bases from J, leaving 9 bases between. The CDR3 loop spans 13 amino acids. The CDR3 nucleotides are TGTGCCAGCAGTTACTCCGGGTTAGGGCCCCAGCATTTT. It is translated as CASSYSGLGPQHF.

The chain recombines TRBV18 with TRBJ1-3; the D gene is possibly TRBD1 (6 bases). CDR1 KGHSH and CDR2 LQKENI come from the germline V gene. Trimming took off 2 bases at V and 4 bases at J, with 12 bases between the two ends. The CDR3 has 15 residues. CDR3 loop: CASSPLSDSGNTIYF. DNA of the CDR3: TGTGCCAGCTCACCATTATCGGACAGCGGAAACACCATATATTTT.

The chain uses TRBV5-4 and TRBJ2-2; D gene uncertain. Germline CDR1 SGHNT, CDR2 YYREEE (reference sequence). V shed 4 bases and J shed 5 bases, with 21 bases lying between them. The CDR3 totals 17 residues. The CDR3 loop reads CASSPGGAITGTGELFF. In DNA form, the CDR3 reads TGTGCCAGCAGCCCCGGTGGAGCGATCACGGGTACCGGGGAGCTGTTTTTT.

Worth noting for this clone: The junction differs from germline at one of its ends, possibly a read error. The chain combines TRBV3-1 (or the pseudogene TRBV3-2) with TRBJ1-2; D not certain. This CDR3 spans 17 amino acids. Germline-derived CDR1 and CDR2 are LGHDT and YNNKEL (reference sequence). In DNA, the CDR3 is TGTGCCAGCAGCCAAGACCCTAGTGGAGCGGCGGCCCGACACCAAAAATTC. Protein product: CASSQDPSGAAARHQKF.

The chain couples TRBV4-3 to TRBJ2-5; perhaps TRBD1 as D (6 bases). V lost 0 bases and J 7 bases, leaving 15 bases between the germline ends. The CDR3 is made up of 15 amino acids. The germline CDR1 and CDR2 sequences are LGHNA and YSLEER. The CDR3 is CASSQEGTGIGTQYF. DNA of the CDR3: TGCGCCAGCAGCCAAGAGGGAACAGGGATCGGGACCCAGTACTTC.

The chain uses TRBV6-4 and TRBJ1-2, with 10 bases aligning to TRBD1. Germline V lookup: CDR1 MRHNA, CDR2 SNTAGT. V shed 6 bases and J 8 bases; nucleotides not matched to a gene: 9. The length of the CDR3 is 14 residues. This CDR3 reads CASSPDRGLAGYTF. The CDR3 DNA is TGTGCCAGCAGCCCTGACAGGGGGCTCGCCGGCTACACCTTC.

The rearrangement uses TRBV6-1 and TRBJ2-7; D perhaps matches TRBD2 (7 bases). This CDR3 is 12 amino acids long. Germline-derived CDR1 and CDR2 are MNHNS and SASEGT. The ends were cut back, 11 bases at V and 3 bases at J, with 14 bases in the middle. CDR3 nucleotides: TGTGCCGGGGGGGCAGGGGTCTACGAGCAGTACTTC. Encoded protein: CAGGAGVYEQYF.

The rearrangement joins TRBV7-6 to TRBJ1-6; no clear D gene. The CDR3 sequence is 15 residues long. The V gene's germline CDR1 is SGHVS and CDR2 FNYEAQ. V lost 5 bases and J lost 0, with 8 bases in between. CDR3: CASSPSSSYNSPLHF. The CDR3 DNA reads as TGTGCCAGCAGCCCTTCTAGCTCCTATAATTCACCCCTCCACTTT.

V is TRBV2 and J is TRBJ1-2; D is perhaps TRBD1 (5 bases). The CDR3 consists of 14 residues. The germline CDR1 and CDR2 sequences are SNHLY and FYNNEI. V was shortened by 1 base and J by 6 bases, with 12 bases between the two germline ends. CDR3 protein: CASSEGRVSDGYTF. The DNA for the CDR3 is TGTGCCAGCAGTGAAGGCAGGGTCTCCGATGGCTACACCTTC.

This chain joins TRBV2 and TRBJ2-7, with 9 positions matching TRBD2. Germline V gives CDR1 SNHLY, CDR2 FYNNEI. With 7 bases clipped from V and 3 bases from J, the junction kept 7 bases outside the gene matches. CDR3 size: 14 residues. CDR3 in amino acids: CASMAGGVFYEQYF. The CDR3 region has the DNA TGTGCCAGCATGGCGGGGGGGGTTTTCTACGAGCAGTACTTC.

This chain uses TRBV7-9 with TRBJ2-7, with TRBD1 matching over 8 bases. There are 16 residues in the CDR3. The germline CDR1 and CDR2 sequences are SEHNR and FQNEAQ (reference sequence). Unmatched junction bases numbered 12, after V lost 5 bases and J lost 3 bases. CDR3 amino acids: CASSRATGQVYYEQYF. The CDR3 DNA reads TGTGCCAGCAGCCGCGCCACGGGACAGGTATACTACGAGCAGTACTTC.

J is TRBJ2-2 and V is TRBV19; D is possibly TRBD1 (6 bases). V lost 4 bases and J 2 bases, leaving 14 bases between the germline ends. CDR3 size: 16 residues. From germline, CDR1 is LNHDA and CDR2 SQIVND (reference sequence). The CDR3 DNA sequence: TGTGCCAGTAGTAAAAAGGACAGTTTAAACACCGGGGAGCTGTTTTTT. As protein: CASSKKDSLNTGELFF.

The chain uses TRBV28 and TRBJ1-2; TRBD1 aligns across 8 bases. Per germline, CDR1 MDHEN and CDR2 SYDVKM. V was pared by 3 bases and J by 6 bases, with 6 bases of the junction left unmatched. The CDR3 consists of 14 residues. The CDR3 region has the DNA TGTGCCAGCAGTTTTCAGGCAGGGGGCGATGGCTACACCTTC. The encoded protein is CASSFQAGGDGYTF.